What follows is one T cell receptor (beta chain) and its context. The sample comes from a study of shared clonotypes between healthy human individuals. The CDR3 runs 12 residues. The germline V gene encodes CDR1 SGHAT and CDR2 FQNNGV. All participating donors were Caucasian adults from Nashville, Tennessee. TCRdb's table, derived via immunoSEQ multiplex PCR, lists solely in-frame clones and lacks some. The table has under 2,500,000 clones, around 95% seen once; the top ten hold over 0.1%. This TCR came from a man younger than 35 in good health. The sequenced sample consisted of naive CD4+ T cells sorted from blood. Noted subset: CD45RA+ positively selected. This sequence joins TRBV11-2 and TRBJ2-3; 7 bases agree with TRBD2. The CDR3 is CAGGTSTDTQYF. The CDR3 DNA sequence: TGTGCGGGGGGGACCAGCACAGATACGCAGTATTTT.